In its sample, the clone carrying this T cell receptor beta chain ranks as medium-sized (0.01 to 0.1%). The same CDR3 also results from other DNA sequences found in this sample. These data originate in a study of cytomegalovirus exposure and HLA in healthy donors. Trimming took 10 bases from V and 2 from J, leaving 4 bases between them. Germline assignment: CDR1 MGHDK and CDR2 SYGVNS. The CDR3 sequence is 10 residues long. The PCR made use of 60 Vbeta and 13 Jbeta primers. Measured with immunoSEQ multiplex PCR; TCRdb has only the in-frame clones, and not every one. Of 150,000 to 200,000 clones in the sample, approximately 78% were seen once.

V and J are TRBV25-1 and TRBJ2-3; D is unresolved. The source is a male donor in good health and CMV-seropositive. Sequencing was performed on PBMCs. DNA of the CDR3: TGTGCCACCTACACAGATACGCAGTATTTT. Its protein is CATYTDTQYF.